A selection of T cell receptor beta chains follows, all from one sample in a study of OX40 agonist ivuxolimab in advanced cancers. Sequenced by immunoSEQ multiplex PCR; TCRdb stores in-frame clones only, minus some. The sample shows tens of thousands of clones, about 90% of them seen only once. This sample comprised CD4+ or CD8+ T cells sorted from blood, obtained in a trial of the OX40 agonist ivuxolimab. These receptors were obtained from an adult with an advanced solid tumor such as melanoma, head and neck, liver or kidney cancer. CDR3s leave out the opening cysteine and the closing phenylalanine or tryptophan. Rows may omit the clone size; those that give it use once, few, many or a size class.

v_gene	j_gene	abundance	CDR3aa
TRBV27	TRBJ2-7	-	ASSLRAGGSYEQY
TRBV7-2	TRBJ1-5	-	ASSLSAGNGQPQH
TRBV5-4	TRBJ1-2	-	ASSSQDYGYT
TRBV6-6	TRBJ2-7	-	ASNVGGSSYEQY
TRBV7-3	TRBJ2-5	-	ASSPLAGALETQY
TRBV15	TRBJ2-2	-	ATSRGIGSVGELF
TRBV19	TRBJ2-5	-	ASSPGREETQY
TRBV19	TRBJ1-5	once	ASNPTQGGAQPQH
TRBV6-7	TRBJ2-1	once	ASSLRVEKRHRRNEQF
TRBV4-3	TRBJ1-2	-	ASSQAGGYT
TRBV27	TRBJ1-3	few	ASRNAGVGNTIY
TRBV7-2	TRBJ2-1	-	ASSLMDEQF
TRBV19	TRBJ1-5	-	ASSRPTGGTAINQPQH
TRBV28	TRBJ2-2	-	ASSSAGAGTGELF
TRBV29-1	TRBJ2-3	-	SVEASGTRDTQY
TRBV25-1	TRBJ2-3	-	ASSAQGPDTQY
TRBV7-9	TRBJ2-5	-	ASSALGYQETQY
TRBV29-1	TRBJ1-5	-	SVRDSSNQPQH
TRBV4-3	TRBJ2-3	-	ASSQDRVPRRRDTQY
TRBV7-3	TRBJ2-2	-	ASSLISGTRELF
TRBV5-1	TRBJ2-3	-	ASGTGGSDTQY
TRBV28	TRBJ2-7	-	ASSLGGPYEQY
TRBV11-1	TRBJ2-5	-	ATQRERGETQY
TRBV28	TRBJ2-5	-	ASSPPQGRETQY
TRBV9	TRBJ2-5	-	ASSVVGRVQETQY
TRBV7-9	TRBJ2-1	-	ASSLWANEQF
TRBV20-1	TRBJ2-7	-	SARTGSEQY
TRBV18	TRBJ1-4	-	ASSLRMEEKLF
TRBV4-2	TRBJ2-5	-	ASSQEGQGRETQY
TRBV6-5	TRBJ2-3	-	ASSYRLAGEGDTQY
TRBV7-9	TRBJ1-1	-	ASSLEGPNTEAF
TRBV2	TRBJ2-5	-	ASSMRLAGAETQY
TRBV7-9	TRBJ2-2	-	ASSRLAGTGELF
TRBV2	TRBJ1-2	-	ATRVPGSNYGYT
TRBV28	TRBJ1-1	-	ASSRADSANTEAF
TRBV6-5	TRBJ1-4	-	ASSYSQGREKLF
TRBV7-2	TRBJ1-1	-	ASSLEGGHTEAF
TRBV19	TRBJ2-4	once	ASRSATVAKNIQY
TRBV9	TRBJ2-3	-	ASTKDWSTDTQY
TRBV5-4	TRBJ2-2	-	ASSQIRGELF
TRBV7-9	TRBJ1-2	-	ASSLPQGSNYGYT
TRBV27	TRBJ2-3	-	ASSPSSAGILADTQY
TRBV12-5	TRBJ1-4	-	ASGPRQAHPEKLF
TRBV25-1	TRBJ1-2	-	ASSVTGTGGGYT
TRBV6-5	TRBJ2-7	-	ASRSLAGGSYEQY
TRBV7-9	TRBJ2-7	-	ASSLDGGRSAEQY
TRBV7-2	TRBJ2-5	-	ASSVSSDQETQY
TRBV6-6	TRBJ2-7	once	ASSYSSGAYEQY
TRBV29-1	TRBJ1-2	-	SVESGIDGYT
TRBV19	TRBJ1-2	-	ASSLQGGRGYT
TRBV6-1	TRBJ2-3	-	ASSGGGGPDTQY
TRBV27	TRBJ2-2	once	ASRAGVATGELF
TRBV19	TRBJ1-5	-	ASSITGDNQPQH